Listed here is a single T cell receptor beta chain. Its antigen is currently unknown. V dropped 2 bases and J dropped 0 bases, with 16 bases sitting between them. CDR3 length: 17 residues. CDR1 is LNHDA, CDR2 SQIVND, per germline (reference sequence). Only in-frame clones appear in the TCRdb table, and some are missing; sequencing was by immunoSEQ multiplex PCR. Among over 50,000 clones, approximately 87% were seen once, and the ten largest hold 13%. This entry comes from a study of a mutant IDH1 vaccine in newly diagnosed glioma. About the study: Standard pretreatment was either radiotherapy, temozolomide, or, for most, radiochemotherapy with temozolomide.

Time point in this sample: week 23, last vaccination. Vaccination used 300 ug of mutant IDH1 20-mer peptide per dose, with topical imiquimod. Points from the study as a whole: Detectable vaccine-induced immune responses arose in around 92% of patients.

The sample here was PBMCs, taken from a glioma patient whose treatment included an IDH1 peptide vaccine. The sequence was obtained from a man aged 18 to 35 with glioma. The chain couples TRBV19 to TRBJ2-5; tentatively, D is TRBD1 (5 bases). The CDR3 nucleotides read TGTGCCAGTAGTATAAGGGGAACAGCAAGGTACCAAGAGACCCAGTACTTC. Protein: CASSIRGTARYQETQYF.